Listed below are T cell receptor beta chains from one sample, sequenced in a study of a mutant IDH1 vaccine in newly diagnosed glioma. Their recognized antigens are unknown. Profiled with immunoSEQ multiplex PCR; TCRdb holds only in-frame clones, not every one. The table includes tens of thousands of clones, about three quarters detected once. The specimen comprised PBMCs, sampled from a glioma patient whose treatment included an IDH1 peptide vaccine. These receptor sequences come from a woman aged 40 to 49 with glioma. Some clones in this sample may be carry-over from other donors' samples. Each CDR3 is given with its conserved first and last residue. D genes are given only for firm matches. Expanded clones get a size class; other rows say once, few or many, or leave the size out.

>TRBV11-2|-|TRBJ1-2|15|-
CASTKGVGPVYGYTF
TGTGCCAGCACTAAAGGGGTCGGACCCGTTTATGGCTACACCTTC
>TRBV5-1|-|TRBJ2-3|15|-
CASSDPLFGTDTQYF
TGCGCCAGCAGCGACCCCTTATTTGGCACAGATACGCAGTATTTT
>TRBV18|-|TRBJ2-5|14|-
CASTPGAGQETQYF
TGTGCCAGCACGCCAGGGGCAGGACAAGAGACCCAGTACTTC
>TRBV5-6|-|TRBJ2-2|15|-
CASTPRSQFTGELFF
TGTGCCAGCACCCCTAGGTCGCAGTTCACCGGGGAGCTGTTTTTT
>TRBV5-1|TRBD1|TRBJ1-1|15|-
CASSLAEGANTEAFF
TGCGCCAGCAGCTTGGCCGAGGGGGCGAACACTGAAGCTTTCTTT
>TRBV28|-|TRBJ2-5|12|-
CASTQGWETQYF
TGTGCCAGCACTCAGGGGTGGGAGACCCAGTACTTC
>TRBV5-1|-|TRBJ2-5|13|-
CASFQGGEETQYF
TGCGCCAGCTTTCAAGGGGGGGAGGAGACCCAGTACTTC
>TRBV15|-|TRBJ2-3|13|once
CATSRGGTDTQYF
TGTGCCACCAGCAGAGGGGGGACAGATACGCAGTATTTT
>TRBV7-9|-|TRBJ2-7|12|-
CASSFPGIEQYF
TGTGCCAGCAGCTTTCCCGGCATCGAGCAGTACTTC
>TRBV7-8|-|TRBJ2-7|11|-
CASSSRNEQYF
TGTGCCAGCAGCTCCCGAAACGAGCAGTACTTC
>TRBV9|TRBD2|TRBJ2-3|16|once
CASSSSGRTSADTQYF
TGTGCCAGCAGCTCCTCCGGCAGGACTAGCGCAGATACGCAGTATTTT